Listed here are 26 T cell receptor beta chains from one sample, sequenced in a study of blood T cell repertoires in COVID-19. This table comes from immunoSEQ multiplex PCR, and its TCRdb copy is limited to in-frame clones, with some not included. The sample lists fewer than 200,000 clones, roughly nine tenths occurring once. The sample comprised peripheral blood. The receptors come from an older man with active or convalescent COVID-19.

V is TRBV3-1 (or the pseudogene TRBV3-2) and J is TRBJ2-5; D remains ambiguous. V lost 1 base and J lost 3, with 6 bases in between. This CDR3 region has 13 residues. Per the germline V gene, CDR1 is LGHDT and CDR2 is YNNKEL (reference sequence). CDR3 residues: CASSQGRKETQYF. The CDR3 DNA reads TGTGCCAGCAGCCAAGGGCGGAAAGAGACCCAGTACTTC.

This clone was detected only once. This chain joins TRBV24-1 and TRBJ1-2; tentative D call: TRBD1 (6 bases). Germline V gene lookup returns CDR1 KGHDR and CDR2 SFDVKD. The V end was cut by 2 bases, the J end by 7 bases, with 13 bases between. CDR3 length: 14 amino acids. The CDR3 reads CATSDSPGVGGYTF. CDR3 bases: TGTGCCACCAGTGATTCCCCAGGGGTTGGTGGCTACACCTTC.

This chain links TRBV7-9 with TRBJ1-1, with D possibly being TRBD1 (5 bases). V gave up 1 base and J gave up 4 bases, with 10 bases separating them. This CDR3 has 14 residues. CDR1 is SEHNR and CDR2 is FQNEAQ in the germline V gene (reference sequence). The CDR3 region has the DNA TGTGCCAGCAGCTTAGGGGGCGGGAGCACTGAAGCTTTCTTT. Translating gives CASSLGGGSTEAFF.

The chain recombines TRBV29-1 with TRBJ2-1; 8 positions match TRBD1. The CDR3 runs 18 residues. V was clipped by 5 bases and J by 0 bases; unmatched bases: 15. Germline-derived CDR1 and CDR2 are SQVTM and ANQGSEA. The CDR3 DNA follows: TGCAGCGTTTCGCAGTGGCAGGGGGCAATGAGCTCCTACAATGAGCAGTTCTTC. It yields the protein CSVSQWQGAMSSYNEQFF.

CDR3 in DNA: TGTGCCAGCACCTTCTTGACGGGACAGGGCTCCTACGAGCAGTACTTC. It yields the protein CASTFLTGQGSYEQYF. The chain carries TRBV2 and TRBJ2-7; 9 bases map to TRBD1. Germline CDR1 SNHLY, CDR2 FYNNEI. The CDR3 has 16 residues. J gave up 0 bases and V 7 bases, and 10 bases lay outside the gene matches.

The J gene is TRBJ1-5, the V gene TRBV15; D is uncertain. The germline V and J ends were trimmed by 5 bases and 4 bases, with 6 bases remaining between them. The germline gives CDR1 LNHNV, CDR2 YYDKDF (reference sequence). This CDR3 has 12 residues. The CDR3: CATSPPNQPQHF. The CDR3 coding sequence is TGTGCCACCAGCCCTCCGAATCAGCCCCAGCATTTT.

The V gene is TRBV13, the J gene TRBJ1-1, with no clear D. V shed 6 bases and J shed 1 base, with 15 bases lying between them. The CDR3 loop spans 15 amino acids. Germline lookup yields CDR1 PRHDT and CDR2 FYEKMQ (reference sequence). CDR3 bases: TGTGCCAGCAGTTCCTATCTCAAACCGAACACTGAAGCTTTCTTT. Translating gives CASSSYLKPNTEAFF.

J is TRBJ1-5 and V is TRBV7-2; 12 bases agree with TRBD1. The V gene end was trimmed by 8 bases and the J gene end by 4 bases; junction bases not matched to a gene: 9. Germline-derived CDR1 and CDR2 are SGHTA and FQGNSA. CDR3 length equals 16 residues. This chain's CDR3 is CASAIGTGGLNQPQHF. In nucleotides, the CDR3 is TGTGCCAGCGCTATTGGGACAGGGGGCCTAAATCAGCCCCAGCATTTT.

V and J are TRBV19 and TRBJ2-1; a weak D match, TRBD2 (5 bases). There are 15 residues in the CDR3. The germline gives CDR1 LNHDA, CDR2 SQIVND (reference sequence). Trimming pared 4 bases from V and 4 bases from J, leaving 14 bases between. Here the CDR3 reads CASSRPAEDYNEQFF. The CDR3 DNA follows: TGTGCCAGTAGTAGGCCAGCGGAGGATTACAATGAGCAGTTCTTC.

The rearrangement links TRBV19 to TRBJ1-2; D might be TRBD1 (6 bases). The CDR3 runs to 17 residues. V was trimmed by 5 bases and J by 2 bases, leaving 21 bases between them. The V gene's germline CDR1 is LNHDA and CDR2 SQIVND (reference sequence). The chain's CDR3 is CASSAGMYGGLNYGYTF. The CDR3 DNA reads TGTGCCAGTAGTGCTGGGATGTACGGGGGGCTAAACTATGGCTACACCTTC.

This clone was counted a few times. The rearrangement links TRBV6-2 or TRBV6-3 to TRBJ1-1, with a tentative D call TRBD1 (6 bases). The CDR3 runs 16 residues. Deletions cut 5 bases from V and 6 bases from J, with 22 bases between. Germline values: CDR1 MNHEY, CDR2 SVGEGT. In DNA, the CDR3 is TGTGCCAGCAGTAGTACAGGGCTGCGGGTAAGGGCTGAAGCTTTCTTT. Translating it yields CASSSTGLRVRAEAFF.

The genes are TRBV7-9 and TRBJ1-4; D is undetermined. Trimming took off 4 bases at V and 0 bases at J, with 9 bases between the two ends. CDR3 length: 15 amino acids. Germline V CDR1 and CDR2: SEHNR, FQNEAQ (reference sequence). CDR3 sequence: CASSSLRPTNEKLFF. CDR3 nucleotides: TGTGCCAGCAGCTCACTACGACCAACTAATGAAAAACTGTTTTTT.

This sequence joins TRBV6-5 and TRBJ2-7, with 7 bases matching TRBD1. J gave up 0 bases and V 6 bases, and 8 bases lay outside the gene matches. This CDR3 has 15 amino acids. Germline V gene sequence: CDR1 MNHEY, CDR2 SVGAGI. CDR3 nucleotide sequence: TGTGCCAGCAGATCGGACAGGCGGAACTCCTACGAGCAGTACTTC. Protein product: CASRSDRRNSYEQYF.

The V call is TRBV7-8, the J call TRBJ1-2; the D is unclear. Trimming pared 2 bases from V and 0 bases from J, leaving 13 bases between. CDR3 length: 16 amino acids. Germline CDR1 SGHVS, CDR2 FQNEAQ. CDR3 loop: CASSLRFMQANYGYTF. The CDR3 DNA reads TGTGCCAGCAGCTTACGGTTTATGCAAGCTAACTATGGCTACACCTTC.

This chain uses TRBV4-3 with TRBJ2-3; maybe TRBD1 (6 bases). Trimming took 5 bases from V and 0 from J, leaving 12 bases between them. Germline CDR1 is LGHNA and CDR2 is YSLEER. This CDR3 spans 15 amino acids. The CDR3 DNA follows: TGCGCCAGCAGCTTCCGGGACACCAGCACAGATACGCAGTATTTT. Its translation is CASSFRDTSTDTQYF.

V is TRBV7-9 and J is TRBJ2-2; 8 nucleotides line up with TRBD2. V trimming: 3 bases; J trimming: 5 bases; junction bases outside the gene matches: 5. The CDR3 consists of 15 residues. Germline V gene lookup returns CDR1 SEHNR and CDR2 FQNEAQ (reference sequence). The CDR3 bases are TGTGCCAGCAGCTTCGGGAGGGGTCAGACCGGGGAGCTGTTTTTT. Amino acid sequence: CASSFGRGQTGELFF.

The V call is TRBV5-1, the J call TRBJ2-5; 10 nucleotides match TRBD1. The CDR3 is 15 residues long. Losses at the gene ends were 0 bases for V and 1 base for J; bases not matched to a gene: 0. CDR1 and CDR2 from the germline V gene are SGHRS and YFSETQ. The DNA for the CDR3 is TGCGCCAGCAGCTTGGGGACAGGGGGCCAAGAGACCCAGTACTTC. Translation gives CASSLGTGGQETQYF.

V usage is TRBV28 and J usage is TRBJ2-2, with 7 positions matching TRBD2. The V segment lost 3 bases and the J segment 3 bases; nucleotides outside the gene matches: 10. The CDR3 runs 17 residues. Per the germline V gene, CDR1 is MDHEN and CDR2 is SYDVKM. The CDR3 DNA is TGTGCCAGCAGTTTTTCCCTGGTGGGAGGGTACACCGGGGAGCTGTTTTTT. It translates to CASSFSLVGGYTGELFF.

The chain recombines TRBV24-1 with TRBJ1-2, with a weak D call TRBD1 (5 bases). With 4 bases removed from V and 4 bases from J, the gap between germline ends came to 15 bases. Per germline, CDR1 KGHDR and CDR2 SFDVKD. The length of the CDR3 is 15 residues. This CDR3 is CATSEGAGPPYGYTF. As DNA, the CDR3 is TGTGCCACCAGTGAAGGCGCGGGGCCTCCCTATGGCTACACCTTC.

The chain carries TRBV10-3 and TRBJ1-1; TRBD1 might be the D (6 bases). The V end lost 11 bases, the J end lost 2 bases, and 12 bases lay between the germline ends. This CDR3 has 12 residues. Germline CDR1 and CDR2: ENHRY and SYGVKD. The CDR3 bases are TGTGCCGCACAGGGAGTCAACACTGAAGCTTTCTTT. As protein: CAAQGVNTEAFF.

The rearrangement links TRBV7-2 to TRBJ1-2; D is undetermined. Germline V gene data show CDR1 as SGHTA and CDR2 as FQGNSA. The V gene lost 5 bases and the J gene lost 6 bases, with 13 bases spanning the gap. CDR3 length equals 13 residues. The CDR3 sequence: CASSTSSNHGYTF. The CDR3 nucleotides read TGTGCCAGCAGCACGAGCTCCAACCATGGCTACACCTTC.

This clone was recorded a few times. The chain has TRBV11-2 and TRBJ1-2, with 8 positions matching TRBD1. Germline V gives CDR1 SGHAT, CDR2 FQNNGV. This CDR3 spans 15 amino acids. J was trimmed by 3 bases and V by 1 base; bases with no gene match: 4. The CDR3: CASSLVGRGHYGYTF. The CDR3 region has the DNA TGTGCCAGCAGCTTAGTCGGCAGGGGGCACTATGGCTACACCTTC.

The chain recombines TRBV28 with TRBJ1-4, with TRBD1 matching over 10 bases. CDR3 length: 13 amino acids. The trim removed 5 bases at V and 8 bases at J, leaving 2 bases unmatched. The germline V gene has CDR1 MDHEN and CDR2 SYDVKM. CDR3 DNA sequence: TGTGCCAGCAGTGTGGGACAGGGGGAAAAACTGTTTTTT. This encodes CASSVGQGEKLFF.

V usage is TRBV15 and J usage is TRBJ1-6, with TRBD1 identical over 8 bases. The ends lost 1 base at V and 7 bases at J; junction bases unmatched: 3. The length of the CDR3 is 15 residues. Per the germline V gene, CDR1 is LNHNV and CDR2 is YYDKDF (reference sequence). CDR3 DNA: TGTGCCACCAGCAGAGTCGGACAGGGCAATTCACCCCTCCACTTT. It is translated as CATSRVGQGNSPLHF.

The chain links TRBV28 to TRBJ1-4; D ambiguous. The CDR3 has 13 amino acids. Trimming pared 2 bases from V and 7 bases from J, leaving 8 bases between. Germline-derived CDR1 and CDR2 are MDHEN and SYDVKM. This CDR3 reads CASSLVTGEKLFF. CDR3 DNA: TGTGCCAGCAGTTTAGTCACGGGTGAAAAACTGTTTTTT.

The V and J genes are TRBV9 and TRBJ1-2; maybe TRBD1 (6 bases). The CDR3 contains 14 residues. Trimming pared 0 bases from V and 3 bases from J, leaving 9 bases between. Germline V gene sequence: CDR1 SGDLS, CDR2 YYNGEE. CDR3 sequence reads: CASSVEPGDYGYTF. CDR3 nucleotides: TGTGCCAGCAGCGTAGAACCAGGGGACTATGGCTACACCTTC.